The clone carrying this TCR beta chain showed up many times. The antigen remains undetermined. Amplification targeted TCR beta CDR3 regions from RNA transcripts. The study used the HTBI primer set for a first-round RT-PCR of the TCR CDR3. TCRdb reanalysed the multiplex PCR reads using MiXCR and keeps one entry per CDR3 protein. This table holds about 400,000 distinct CDR3 sequences, roughly 15% found once. This sample is part of a study of T cells in Graves' hyperthyroidism and ophthalmopathy. Study-level background: Initial diagnosis, before any treatment, was when peripheral blood was collected.

Study-wide results and caveats: From stable hyperthyroidism, ophthalmopathy was set apart by a 13 V-J model.

Enrolled ophthalmopathy patients presented with a Clinical Activity Score of at least 3, a NOSPECS grade of at least 4, and disease duration under 3 months. Clinical symptoms, serum thyroxine and TRAb, thyroid ultrasound and orbital computed tomography were used for the diagnoses. The source material was blood. The source is a man younger than 35 with Graves' ophthalmopathy.

The CDR3 DNA sequence: TGTGCCAGCAGCTTAGATGGGACAGCTAGAGGAGATACGCAGTATTTT. It codes for CASSLDGTARGDTQYF. V gene TRBV11-3 combines with J gene TRBJ2-3; 7 positions agree with TRBD1. This CDR3 is 16 amino acids long. V dropped 0 bases and J dropped 5; count of bases not matched to a gene: 8. Germline CDR1 SGHNT, CDR2 YENEEA. Complete variable domain (other parts from reference TRBV11-3 and TRBJ2-3): EAGVVQSPRYKIIEKKQPVAFWCNPISGHNTLYWYLQNLGQGPELLIRYENEEAVDDSQLPKDRFSAERLKGVDSTLKIQPAELGDSAVYLCASSLDGTARGDTQYFGPGTRLTVL.